This TCR beta chain was captured by sequencing in a study of blood T cell repertoires in COVID-19. Turning to the study itself: Collection of acute and convalescent COVID-19 samples took place in the United States, Italy and Spain. PBMCs, B-cell-depleted T cells, or T cells were the source of the cDNA or gDNA that made up the material.

Authors' methods: Estimates of nucleated cell counts were drawn from the amplification of reference gene primers. Libraries were prepared by immunoSEQ multiplex PCR; TCRdb keeps only in-frame clonotypes and omits some of them. The V and J calls and the clone size are those of that table, but D and trimming were determined from the DNA. The sample carries 66,000 or so clones, more than 70% recorded once. This clone has just a few counts. CDR3 length: 13 residues. Per the germline V gene, CDR1 is SGHNT and CDR2 is YYREEE (reference sequence). Trimming shortened V by 2 bases and J by 0 bases, and 3 bases separated the two germline ends.

This TCR derives from a man aged 50 or older with active COVID-19. This rearrangement joins TRBV5-4 to TRBJ1-3; D is uncertain. Material: peripheral blood. CDR3 protein: CASSFFSGNTIYF. The CDR3, as DNA: TGTGCCAGCAGCTTCTTCTCTGGAAACACCATATATTTT.